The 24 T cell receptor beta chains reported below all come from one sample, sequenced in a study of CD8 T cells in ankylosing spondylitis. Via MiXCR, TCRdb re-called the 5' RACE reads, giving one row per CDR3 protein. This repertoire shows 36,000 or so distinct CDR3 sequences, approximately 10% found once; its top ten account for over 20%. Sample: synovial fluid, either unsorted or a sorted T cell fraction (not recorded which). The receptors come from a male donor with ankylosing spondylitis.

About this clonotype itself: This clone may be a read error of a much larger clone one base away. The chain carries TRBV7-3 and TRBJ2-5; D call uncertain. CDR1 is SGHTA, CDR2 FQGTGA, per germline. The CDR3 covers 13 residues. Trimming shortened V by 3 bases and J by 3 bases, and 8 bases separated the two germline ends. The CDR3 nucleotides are TGTGCCAGCAGCTTTCTTCTGAAAGAGACCCAGTACTTC. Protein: CASSFLLKETQYF.

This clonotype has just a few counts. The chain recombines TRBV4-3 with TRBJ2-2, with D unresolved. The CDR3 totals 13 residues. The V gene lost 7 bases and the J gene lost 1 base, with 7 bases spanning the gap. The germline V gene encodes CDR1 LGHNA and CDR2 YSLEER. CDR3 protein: CASKRENTGELFF. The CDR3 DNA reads TGCGCCAGCAAACGAGAGAACACCGGGGAGCTGTTTTTT.

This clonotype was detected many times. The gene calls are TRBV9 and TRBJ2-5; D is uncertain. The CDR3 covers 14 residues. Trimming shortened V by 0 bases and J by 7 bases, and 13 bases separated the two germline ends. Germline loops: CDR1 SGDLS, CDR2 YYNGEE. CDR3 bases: TGTGCCAGCAGCGTAGGGCGAGTGGGGATGACCCAGTACTTC. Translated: CASSVGRVGMTQYF.

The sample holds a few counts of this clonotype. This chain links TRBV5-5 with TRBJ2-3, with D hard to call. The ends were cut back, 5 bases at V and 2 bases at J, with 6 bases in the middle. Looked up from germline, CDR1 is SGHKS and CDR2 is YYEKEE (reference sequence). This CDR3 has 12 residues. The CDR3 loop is CASSSHTDTQYF. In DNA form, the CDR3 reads TGTGCCAGCAGTTCTCACACAGATACGCAGTATTTT.

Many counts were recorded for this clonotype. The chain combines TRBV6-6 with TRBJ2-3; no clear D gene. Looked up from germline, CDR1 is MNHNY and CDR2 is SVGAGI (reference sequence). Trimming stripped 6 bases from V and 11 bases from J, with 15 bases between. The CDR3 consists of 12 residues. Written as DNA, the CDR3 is TGTGCCAGCAGCCCCCTCAACCGGGTGCAGTATTTT. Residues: CASSPLNRVQYF.

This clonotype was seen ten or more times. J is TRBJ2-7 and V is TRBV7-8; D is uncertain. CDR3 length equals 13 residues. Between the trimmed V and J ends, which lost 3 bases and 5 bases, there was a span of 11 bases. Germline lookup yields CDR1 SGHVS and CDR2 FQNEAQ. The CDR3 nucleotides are TGTGCCAGCAGCTTCAGTGGGGTTCACGAGCAGTACTTC. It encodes CASSFSGVHEQYF. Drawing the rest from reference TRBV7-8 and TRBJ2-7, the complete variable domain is GAGVSQSPRYKVAKRGQDVALRCDPISGHVSLFWYQQALGQGPEFLTYFQNEAQLDKSGLPSDRFFAERPEGSVSTLKIQRTQQEDSAVYLCASSFSGVHEQYFGPGTRLTVT.

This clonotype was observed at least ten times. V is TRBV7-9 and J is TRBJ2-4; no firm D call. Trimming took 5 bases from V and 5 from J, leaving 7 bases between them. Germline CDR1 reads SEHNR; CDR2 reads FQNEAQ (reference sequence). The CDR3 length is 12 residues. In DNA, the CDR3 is TGTGCCAGCAGCGAGAAACAAAACATTCAGTACTTC. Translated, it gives CASSEKQNIQYF.

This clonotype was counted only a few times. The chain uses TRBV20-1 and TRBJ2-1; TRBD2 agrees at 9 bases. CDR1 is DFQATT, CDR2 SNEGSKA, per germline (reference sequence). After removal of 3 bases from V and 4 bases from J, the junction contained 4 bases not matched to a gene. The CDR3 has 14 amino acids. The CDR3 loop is CSARATSGYNEQFF. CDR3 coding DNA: TGCAGTGCTAGGGCTACTAGCGGGTACAATGAGCAGTTCTTC.

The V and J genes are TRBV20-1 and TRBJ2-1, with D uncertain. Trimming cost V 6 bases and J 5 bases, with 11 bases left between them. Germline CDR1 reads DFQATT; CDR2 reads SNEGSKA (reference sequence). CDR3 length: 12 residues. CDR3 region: CSALLVNNEQFF. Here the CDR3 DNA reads TGCAGTGCCCTGCTAGTTAACAATGAGCAGTTCTTC.

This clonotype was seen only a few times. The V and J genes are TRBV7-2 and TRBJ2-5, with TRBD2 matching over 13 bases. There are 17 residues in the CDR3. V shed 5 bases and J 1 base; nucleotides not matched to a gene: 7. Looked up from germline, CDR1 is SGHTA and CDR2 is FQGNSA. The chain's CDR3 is CASSPQGLAGFQETQYF. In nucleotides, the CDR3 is TGTGCCAGCAGCCCTCAGGGACTAGCGGGATTCCAAGAGACCCAGTACTTC.

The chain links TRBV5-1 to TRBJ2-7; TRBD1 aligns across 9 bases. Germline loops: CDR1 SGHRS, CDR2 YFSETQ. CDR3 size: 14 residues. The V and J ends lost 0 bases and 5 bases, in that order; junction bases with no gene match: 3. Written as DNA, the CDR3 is TGCGCCAGCAGCTTGGGACAGGGGGGGGACGAGCAGTACTTC. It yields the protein CASSLGQGGDEQYF.

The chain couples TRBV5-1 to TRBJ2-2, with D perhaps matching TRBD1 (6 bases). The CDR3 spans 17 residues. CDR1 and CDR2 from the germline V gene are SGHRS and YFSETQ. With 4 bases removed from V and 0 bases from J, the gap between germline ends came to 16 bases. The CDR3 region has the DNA TGCGCCAGCAGCGCGGATGCACAGGGACCGAACACCGGGGAGCTGTTTTTT. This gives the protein CASSADAQGPNTGELFF.

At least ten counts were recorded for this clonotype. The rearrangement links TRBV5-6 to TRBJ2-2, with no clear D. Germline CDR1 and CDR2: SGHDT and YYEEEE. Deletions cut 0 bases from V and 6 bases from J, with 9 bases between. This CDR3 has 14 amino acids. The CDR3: CASSLGIGPGELFF. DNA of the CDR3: TGTGCCAGCAGCTTGGGAATCGGCCCCGGGGAGCTGTTTTTT.

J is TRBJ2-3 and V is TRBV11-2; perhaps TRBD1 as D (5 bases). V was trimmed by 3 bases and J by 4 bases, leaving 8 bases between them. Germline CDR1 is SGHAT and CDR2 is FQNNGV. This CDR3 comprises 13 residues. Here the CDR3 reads CASSLVGADTQYF. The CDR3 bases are TGTGCCAGCAGCTTGGTAGGGGCAGATACGCAGTATTTT.

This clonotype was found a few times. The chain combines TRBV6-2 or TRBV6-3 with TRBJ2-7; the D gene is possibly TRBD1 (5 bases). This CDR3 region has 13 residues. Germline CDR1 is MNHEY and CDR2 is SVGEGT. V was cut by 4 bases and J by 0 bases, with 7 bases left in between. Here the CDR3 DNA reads TGTGCCAGCAGTTCGACAGACTCCTACGAGCAGTACTTC. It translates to CASSSTDSYEQYF.

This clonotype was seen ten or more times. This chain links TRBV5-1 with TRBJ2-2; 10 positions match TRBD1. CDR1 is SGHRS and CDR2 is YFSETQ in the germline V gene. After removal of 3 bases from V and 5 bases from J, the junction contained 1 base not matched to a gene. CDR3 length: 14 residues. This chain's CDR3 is CASSWDRGTGELFF. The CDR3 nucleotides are TGCGCCAGCAGCTGGGACAGGGGAACCGGGGAGCTGTTTTTT.

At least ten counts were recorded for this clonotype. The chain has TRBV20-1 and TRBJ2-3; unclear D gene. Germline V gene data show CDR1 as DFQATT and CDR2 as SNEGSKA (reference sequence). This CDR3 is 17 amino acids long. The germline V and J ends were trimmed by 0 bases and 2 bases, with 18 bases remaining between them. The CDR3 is CSARDTSRAANTDTQYF. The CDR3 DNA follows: TGCAGTGCTAGAGATACTTCCCGGGCGGCCAACACAGATACGCAGTATTTT.

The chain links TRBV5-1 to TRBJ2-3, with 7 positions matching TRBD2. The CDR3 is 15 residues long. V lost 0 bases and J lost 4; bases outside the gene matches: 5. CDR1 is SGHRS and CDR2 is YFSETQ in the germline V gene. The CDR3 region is CASSLDGLVADTQYF. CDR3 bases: TGCGCCAGCAGCTTGGACGGACTAGTAGCAGATACGCAGTATTTT.

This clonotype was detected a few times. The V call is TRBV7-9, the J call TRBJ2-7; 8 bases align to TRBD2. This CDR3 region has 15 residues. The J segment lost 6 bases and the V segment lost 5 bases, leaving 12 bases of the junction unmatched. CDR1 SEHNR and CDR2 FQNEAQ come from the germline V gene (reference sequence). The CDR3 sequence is CASSPPGFAGGEQYF. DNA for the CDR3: TGTGCCAGCAGCCCCCCAGGTTTCGCGGGAGGCGAGCAGTACTTC.

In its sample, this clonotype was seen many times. The DNA of the CDR3 is TGTGCCAGCAGCCTTACCCTCTCTGGAAACACCATATATTTT. As protein: CASSLTLSGNTIYF. The J gene is TRBJ1-3, the V gene TRBV28, with unresolved D. Germline V gene data show CDR1 as MDHEN and CDR2 as SYDVKM. The CDR3 has 14 amino acids. The ends were cut back, 6 bases at V and 0 bases at J, with 9 bases in the middle.

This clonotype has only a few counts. The CDR3 region has the DNA TGCGCCAGCAGCCAGTCTTCCGGGACATACGTGTCCTATGGCTACACCTTC. Amino acid sequence: CASSQSSGTYVSYGYTF. This chain joins TRBV4-3 and TRBJ1-2, with a weak D call TRBD1 (6 bases). Germline V gene data show CDR1 as LGHNA and CDR2 as YSLEER. The CDR3 sequence is 17 residues long. V was cut by 3 bases and J by 4 bases, with 21 bases left in between.

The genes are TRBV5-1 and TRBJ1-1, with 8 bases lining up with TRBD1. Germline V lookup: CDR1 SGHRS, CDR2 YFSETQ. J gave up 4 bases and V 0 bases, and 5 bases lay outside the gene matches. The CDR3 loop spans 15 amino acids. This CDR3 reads CASSLDGRGLTEAFF. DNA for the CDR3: TGCGCCAGCAGCTTGGACGGCAGGGGGCTCACTGAAGCTTTCTTT.

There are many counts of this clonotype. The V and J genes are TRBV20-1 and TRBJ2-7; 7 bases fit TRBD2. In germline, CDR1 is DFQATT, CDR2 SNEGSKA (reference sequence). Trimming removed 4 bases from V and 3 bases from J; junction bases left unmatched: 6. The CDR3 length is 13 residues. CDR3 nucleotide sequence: TGCAGTGCTACTGAGCGGGGCTACTACGAGCAGTACTTC. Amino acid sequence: CSATERGYYEQYF.

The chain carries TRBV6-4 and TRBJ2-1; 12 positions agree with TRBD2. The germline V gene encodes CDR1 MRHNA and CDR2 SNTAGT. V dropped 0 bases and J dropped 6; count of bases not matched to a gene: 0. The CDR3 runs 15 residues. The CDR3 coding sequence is TGTGCCAGCAGTGACTCGACTAGCGGGAGCAATGAGCAGTTCTTC. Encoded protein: CASSDSTSGSNEQFF.